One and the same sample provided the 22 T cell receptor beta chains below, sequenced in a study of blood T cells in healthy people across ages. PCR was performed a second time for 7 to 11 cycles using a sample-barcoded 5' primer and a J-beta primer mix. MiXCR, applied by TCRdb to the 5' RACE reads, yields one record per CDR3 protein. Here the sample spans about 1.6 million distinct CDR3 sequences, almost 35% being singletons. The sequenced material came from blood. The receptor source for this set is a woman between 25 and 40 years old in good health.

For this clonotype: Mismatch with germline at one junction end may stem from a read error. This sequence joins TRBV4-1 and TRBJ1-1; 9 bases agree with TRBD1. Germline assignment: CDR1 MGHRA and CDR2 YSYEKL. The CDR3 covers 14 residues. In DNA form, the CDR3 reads TGCACCAGCAGCCCACAGGGGGCGAACACTGAAGCTTTCTTT. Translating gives CTSSPQGANTEAFF.

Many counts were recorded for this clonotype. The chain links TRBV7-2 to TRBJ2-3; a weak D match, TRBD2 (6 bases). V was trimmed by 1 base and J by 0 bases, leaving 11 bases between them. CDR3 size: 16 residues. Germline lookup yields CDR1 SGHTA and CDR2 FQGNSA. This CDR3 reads CASSLVGDSSTDTQYF. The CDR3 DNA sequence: TGTGCCAGCAGCTTAGTGGGGGACTCTAGCACAGATACGCAGTATTTT.

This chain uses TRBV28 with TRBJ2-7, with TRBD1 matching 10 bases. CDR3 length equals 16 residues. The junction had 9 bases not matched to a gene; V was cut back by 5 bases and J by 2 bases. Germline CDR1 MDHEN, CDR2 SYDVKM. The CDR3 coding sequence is TGTGCCAGCAGTCCCTATGAGACAGGGGGCGCCTACGAGCAGTACTTC. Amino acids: CASSPYETGGAYEQYF.

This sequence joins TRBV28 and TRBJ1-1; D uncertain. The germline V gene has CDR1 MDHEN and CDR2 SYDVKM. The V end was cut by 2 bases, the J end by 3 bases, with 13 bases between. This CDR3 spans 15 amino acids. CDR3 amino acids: CASSLVRVGDTEAFF. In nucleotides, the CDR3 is TGTGCCAGCAGTTTAGTAAGGGTGGGTGACACTGAAGCTTTCTTT.

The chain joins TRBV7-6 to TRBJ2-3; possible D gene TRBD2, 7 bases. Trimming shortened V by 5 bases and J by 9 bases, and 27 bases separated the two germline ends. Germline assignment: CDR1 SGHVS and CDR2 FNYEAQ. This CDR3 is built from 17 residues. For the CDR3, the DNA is TGTGCCAGCAGCGATCAAAATCTAGTGGGGGGGCCGCGGACGCAGTATTTT. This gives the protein CASSDQNLVGGPRTQYF.

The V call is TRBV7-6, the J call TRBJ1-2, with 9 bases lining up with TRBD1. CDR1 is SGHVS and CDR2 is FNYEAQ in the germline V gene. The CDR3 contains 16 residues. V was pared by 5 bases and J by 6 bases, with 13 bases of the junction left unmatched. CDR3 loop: CASSPQGAADRNGYTF. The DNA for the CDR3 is TGTGCCAGCAGCCCACAGGGGGCCGCTGATCGTAATGGCTACACCTTC.

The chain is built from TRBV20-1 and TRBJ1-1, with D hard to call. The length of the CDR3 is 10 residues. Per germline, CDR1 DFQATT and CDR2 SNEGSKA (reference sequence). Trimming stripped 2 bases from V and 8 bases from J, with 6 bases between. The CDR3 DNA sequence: TGCAGTGCTAGAATACGGGAAGCTTTCTTT. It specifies CSARIREAFF.

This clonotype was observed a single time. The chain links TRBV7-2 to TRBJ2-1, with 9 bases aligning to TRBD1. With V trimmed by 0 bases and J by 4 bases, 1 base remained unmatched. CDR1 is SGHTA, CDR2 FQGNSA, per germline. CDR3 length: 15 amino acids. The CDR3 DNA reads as TGTGCCAGCAGCTTAGCGGGACAGGGATACAATGAGCAGTTCTTC. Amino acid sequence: CASSLAGQGYNEQFF.

The CDR3 region has the DNA TGTGCCAGCAGCCCAGGGGACCGCTTTAGTTGGAACACTGAAGCTTTCTTT. Translation gives CASSPGDRFSWNTEAFF. The chain is built from TRBV28 and TRBJ1-1; a possible D gene is TRBD1 (6 bases). The germline V gene has CDR1 MDHEN and CDR2 SYDVKM. The CDR3 consists of 17 residues. V shed 6 bases and J shed 1 base, with 21 bases lying between them.

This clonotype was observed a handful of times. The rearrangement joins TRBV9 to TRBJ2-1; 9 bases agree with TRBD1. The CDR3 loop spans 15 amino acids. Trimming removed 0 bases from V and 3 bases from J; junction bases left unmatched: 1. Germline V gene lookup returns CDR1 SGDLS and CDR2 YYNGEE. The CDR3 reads CASSVDRGHYNEQFF. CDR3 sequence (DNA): TGTGCCAGCAGCGTAGACAGGGGGCACTACAATGAGCAGTTCTTC.

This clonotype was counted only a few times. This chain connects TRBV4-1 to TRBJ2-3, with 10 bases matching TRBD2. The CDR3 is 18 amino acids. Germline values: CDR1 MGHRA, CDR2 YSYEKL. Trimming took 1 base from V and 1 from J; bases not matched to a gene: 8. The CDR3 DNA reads TGCGCCAGCAGCCAAGGCCGTAAAGCGGGAGGGCGCACAGATACGCAGTATTTT. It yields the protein CASSQGRKAGGRTDTQYF.

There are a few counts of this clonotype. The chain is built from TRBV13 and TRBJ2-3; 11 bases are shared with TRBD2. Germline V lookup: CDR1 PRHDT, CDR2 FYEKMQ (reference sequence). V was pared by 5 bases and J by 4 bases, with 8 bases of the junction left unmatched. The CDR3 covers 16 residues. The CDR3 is CASSAYSGGAADTQYF. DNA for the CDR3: TGTGCCAGCAGCGCTTATAGCGGGGGGGCCGCAGATACGCAGTATTTT.

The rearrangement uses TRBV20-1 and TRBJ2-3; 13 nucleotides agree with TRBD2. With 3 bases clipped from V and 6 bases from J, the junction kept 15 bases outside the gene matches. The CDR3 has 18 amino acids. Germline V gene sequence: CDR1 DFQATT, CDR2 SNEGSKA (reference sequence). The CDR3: CSARPSGRLAGGKDTQYF. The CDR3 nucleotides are TGCAGTGCTAGGCCTAGCGGGAGACTAGCGGGAGGAAAGGATACGCAGTATTTT.

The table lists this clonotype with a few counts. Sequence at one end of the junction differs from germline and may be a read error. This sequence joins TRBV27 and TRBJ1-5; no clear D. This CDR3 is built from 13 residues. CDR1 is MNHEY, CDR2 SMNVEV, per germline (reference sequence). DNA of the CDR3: TGTGCCAGCAGGGTGAATAGCAATCAACCCCAGCATTTT. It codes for CASRVNSNQPQHF.

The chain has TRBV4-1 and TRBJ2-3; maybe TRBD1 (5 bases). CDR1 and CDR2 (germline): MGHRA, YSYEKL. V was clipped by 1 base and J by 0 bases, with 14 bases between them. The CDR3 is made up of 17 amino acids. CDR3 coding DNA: TGCGCCAGCAGCCAAGGGCTACAATGGGGCAGCACAGATACGCAGTATTTT. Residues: CASSQGLQWGSTDTQYF.

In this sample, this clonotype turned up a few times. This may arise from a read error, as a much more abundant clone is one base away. The CDR3 coding sequence is TGCAGCGTTGCATCCGTTACCTACGAGCAGTACTTC. Translation: CSVASVTYEQYF. V and J are TRBV29-1 and TRBJ2-7; D unresolved. CDR3 length equals 12 residues. CDR1 and CDR2 from the germline V gene are SQVTM and ANQGSEA. V lost 4 bases and J 2 bases, leaving 9 bases between the germline ends.

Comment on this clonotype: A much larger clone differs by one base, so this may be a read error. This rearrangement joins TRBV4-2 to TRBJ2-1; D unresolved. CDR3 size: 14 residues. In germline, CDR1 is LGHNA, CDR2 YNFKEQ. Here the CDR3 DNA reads TGTGCCCGCAGCCAAGATCGGCCTACCGATGAGCAGTTCTTC. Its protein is CARSQDRPTDEQFF.

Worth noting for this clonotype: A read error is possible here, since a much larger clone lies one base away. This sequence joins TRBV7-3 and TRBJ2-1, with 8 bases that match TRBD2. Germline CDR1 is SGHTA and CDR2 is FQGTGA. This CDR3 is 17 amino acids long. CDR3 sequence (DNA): TGTGCCGGCAGCAACGGACTAGCTAGCGGGTTCTACAATGAGCAGTTCTTC. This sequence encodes CAGSNGLASGFYNEQFF.

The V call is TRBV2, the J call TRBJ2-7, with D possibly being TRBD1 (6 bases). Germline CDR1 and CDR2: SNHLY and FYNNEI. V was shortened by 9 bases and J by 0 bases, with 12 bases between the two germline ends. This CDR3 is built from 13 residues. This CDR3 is CASKWDNSYEQYF. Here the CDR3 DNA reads TGTGCCAGTAAATGGGACAACTCCTACGAGCAGTACTTC.

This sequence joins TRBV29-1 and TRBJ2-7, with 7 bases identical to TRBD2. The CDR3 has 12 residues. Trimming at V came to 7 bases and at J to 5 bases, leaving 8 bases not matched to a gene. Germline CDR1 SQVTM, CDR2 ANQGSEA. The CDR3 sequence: CSASGPSHEQYF. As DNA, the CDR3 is TGCAGCGCTAGCGGACCTTCTCACGAGCAGTACTTC.

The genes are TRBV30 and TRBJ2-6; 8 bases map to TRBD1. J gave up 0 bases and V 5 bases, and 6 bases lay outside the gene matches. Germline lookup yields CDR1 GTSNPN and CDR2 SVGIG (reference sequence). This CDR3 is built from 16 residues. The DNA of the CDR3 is TGTGCCTGGGCCCGGGACAGGAACTCTGGGGCCAACGTCCTGACTTTC. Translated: CAWARDRNSGANVLTF.

CDR3 in amino acids: CASSFLPVRLEQPSYEQYF. The CDR3, as DNA: TGTGCCAGCAGTTTCCTCCCCGTCAGACTTGAGCAACCCTCCTACGAGCAGTACTTC. This chain links TRBV21-1 with TRBJ2-7; the table assigns TRBD2, which was not confirmed against the DNA. TRBV21-1 is flagged as a pseudogene. The CDR3 length is 19 residues.